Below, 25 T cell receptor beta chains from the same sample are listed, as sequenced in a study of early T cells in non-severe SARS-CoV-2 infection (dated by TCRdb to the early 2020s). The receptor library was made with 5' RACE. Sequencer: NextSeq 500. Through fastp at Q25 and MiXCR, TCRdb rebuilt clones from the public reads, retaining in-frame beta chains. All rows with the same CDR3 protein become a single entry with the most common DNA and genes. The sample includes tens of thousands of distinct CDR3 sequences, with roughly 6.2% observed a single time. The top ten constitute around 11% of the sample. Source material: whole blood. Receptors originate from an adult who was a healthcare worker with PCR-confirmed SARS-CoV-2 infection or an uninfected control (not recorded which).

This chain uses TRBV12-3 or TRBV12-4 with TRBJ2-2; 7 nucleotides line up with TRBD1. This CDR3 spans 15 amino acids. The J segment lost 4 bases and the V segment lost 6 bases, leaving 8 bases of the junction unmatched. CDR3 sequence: CASSPTGLGTGELFF. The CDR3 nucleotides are TGTGCCAGCAGCCCGACAGGGTTGGGCACCGGGGAGCTGTTTTTT.

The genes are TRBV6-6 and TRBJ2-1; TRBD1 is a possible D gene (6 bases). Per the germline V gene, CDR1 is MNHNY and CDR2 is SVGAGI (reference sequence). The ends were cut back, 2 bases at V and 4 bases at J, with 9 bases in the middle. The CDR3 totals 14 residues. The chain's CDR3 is CASSYIGQYNEQFF. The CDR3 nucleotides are TGTGCCAGCAGTTACATTGGACAGTACAATGAGCAGTTCTTC.

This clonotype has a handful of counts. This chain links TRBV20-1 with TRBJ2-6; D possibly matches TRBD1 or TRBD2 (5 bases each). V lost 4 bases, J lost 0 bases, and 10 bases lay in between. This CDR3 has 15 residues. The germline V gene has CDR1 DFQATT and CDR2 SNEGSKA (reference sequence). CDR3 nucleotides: TGCAGTGCTACAAAGGGGAGCTCTGGGGCCAACGTCCTGACTTTC. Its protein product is CSATKGSSGANVLTF.

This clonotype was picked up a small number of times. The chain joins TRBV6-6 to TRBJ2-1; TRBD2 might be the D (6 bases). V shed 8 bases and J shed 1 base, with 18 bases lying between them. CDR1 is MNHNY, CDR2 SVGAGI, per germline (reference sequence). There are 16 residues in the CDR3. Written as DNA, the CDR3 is TGTGCCAGCTTCAATCGGGCGGGGAGTTCCTACAATGAGCAGTTCTTC. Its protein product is CASFNRAGSSYNEQFF.

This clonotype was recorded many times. The CDR3 sequence: CASSSSPGTGIGGYTF. CDR3 in DNA: TGTGCCAGCAGCTCGAGTCCCGGGACAGGGATCGGCGGCTACACCTTC. This chain connects TRBV7-2 to TRBJ1-2; TRBD1 matches at 9 bases. CDR1 is SGHTA and CDR2 is FQGNSA in the germline V gene. This CDR3 is 16 amino acids long. With 4 bases clipped from V and 8 bases from J, the junction kept 14 bases outside the gene matches.

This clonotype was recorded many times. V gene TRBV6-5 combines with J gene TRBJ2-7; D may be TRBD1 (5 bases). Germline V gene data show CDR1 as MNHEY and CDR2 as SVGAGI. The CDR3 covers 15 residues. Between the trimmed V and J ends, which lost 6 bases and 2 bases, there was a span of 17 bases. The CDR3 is CASSRQQGSTYEQYF. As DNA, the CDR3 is TGTGCCAGCAGCCGTCAGCAGGGTTCCACCTACGAGCAGTACTTC.

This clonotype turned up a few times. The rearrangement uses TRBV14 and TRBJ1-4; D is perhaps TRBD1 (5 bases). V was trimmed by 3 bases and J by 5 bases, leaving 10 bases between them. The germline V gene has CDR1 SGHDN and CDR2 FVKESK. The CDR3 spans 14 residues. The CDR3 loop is CASSQGTLNEKLFF. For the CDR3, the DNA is TGTGCCAGCAGCCAGGGGACGCTAAATGAAAAACTGTTTTTT.

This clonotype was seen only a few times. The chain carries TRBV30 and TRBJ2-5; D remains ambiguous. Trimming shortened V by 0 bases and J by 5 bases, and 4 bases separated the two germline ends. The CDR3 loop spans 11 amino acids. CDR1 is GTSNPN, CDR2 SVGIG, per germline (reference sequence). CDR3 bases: TGTGCCTGGAGTGTTTCGGAGACCCAGTACTTC. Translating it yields CAWSVSETQYF.

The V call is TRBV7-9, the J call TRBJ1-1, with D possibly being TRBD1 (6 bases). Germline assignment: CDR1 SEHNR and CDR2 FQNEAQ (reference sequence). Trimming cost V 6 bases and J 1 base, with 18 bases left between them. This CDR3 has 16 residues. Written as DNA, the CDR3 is TGTGCCAGCAGTTGGGGGGCATCGGACCCGAACACTGAAGCTTTCTTT. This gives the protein CASSWGASDPNTEAFF. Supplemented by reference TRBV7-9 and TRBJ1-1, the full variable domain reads DTGVSQNPRHKITKRGQNVTFRCDPISEHNRLYWYRQTLGQGPEFLTYFQNEAQLEKSRLLSDRFSAERPKGSFSTLEIQRTEQGDSAMYLCASSWGASDPNTEAFFGQGTRLTVV.

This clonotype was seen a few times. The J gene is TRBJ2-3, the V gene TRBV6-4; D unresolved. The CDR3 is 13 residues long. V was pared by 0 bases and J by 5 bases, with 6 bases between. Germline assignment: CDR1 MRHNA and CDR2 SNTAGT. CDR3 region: CASSDSWGDTQYF. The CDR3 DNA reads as TGTGCCAGCAGTGACTCGTGGGGAGATACGCAGTATTTT.

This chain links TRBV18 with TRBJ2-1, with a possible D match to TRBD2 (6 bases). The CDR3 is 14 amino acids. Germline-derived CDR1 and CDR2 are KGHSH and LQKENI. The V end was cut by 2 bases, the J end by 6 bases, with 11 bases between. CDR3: CASSPLSGSNEQFF. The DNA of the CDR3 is TGTGCCAGCTCACCATTATCCGGGAGCAATGAGCAGTTCTTC.

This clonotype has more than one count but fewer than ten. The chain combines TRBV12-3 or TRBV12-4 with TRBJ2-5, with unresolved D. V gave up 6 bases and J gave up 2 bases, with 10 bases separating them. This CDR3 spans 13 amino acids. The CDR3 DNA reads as TGTGCCAGCAGCCGATCATATCAAGAGACCCAGTACTTC. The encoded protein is CASSRSYQETQYF.

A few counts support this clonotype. CDR3 residues: CSAIGSGAKQETQYF. CDR3 coding DNA: TGCAGTGCTATCGGATCGGGGGCCAAACAAGAGACCCAGTACTTC. The J gene is TRBJ2-5, the V gene TRBV20-1; D tentatively reads TRBD1 or TRBD2 (6 bases each). The V end lost 4 bases, the J end lost 2 bases, and 17 bases lay between the germline ends. CDR1 is DFQATT and CDR2 is SNEGSKA in the germline V gene (reference sequence). The CDR3 runs to 15 residues.

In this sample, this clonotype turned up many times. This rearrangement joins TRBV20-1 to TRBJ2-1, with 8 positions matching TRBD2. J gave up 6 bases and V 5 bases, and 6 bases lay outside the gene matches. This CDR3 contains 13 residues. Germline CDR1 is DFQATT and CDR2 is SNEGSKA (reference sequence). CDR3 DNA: TGCAGTGCTCTCGGACTAGCCGGCAATGAGCAGTTCTTC. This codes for CSALGLAGNEQFF.

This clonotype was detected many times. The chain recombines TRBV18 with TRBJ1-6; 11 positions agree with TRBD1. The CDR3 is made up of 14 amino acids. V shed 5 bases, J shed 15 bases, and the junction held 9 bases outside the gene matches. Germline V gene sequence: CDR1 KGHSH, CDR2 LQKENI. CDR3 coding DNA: TGTGCCAGCTCAAACCGGGACAGGGGGGATCTCCTCCACTTT. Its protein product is CASSNRDRGDLLHF.

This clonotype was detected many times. The CDR3 region is CASSPWALSGVYEQYF. The CDR3 bases are TGTGCCAGTAGTCCGTGGGCCTTGTCAGGGGTCTACGAGCAGTACTTC. The chain has TRBV19 and TRBJ2-7, with D maybe TRBD1 (6 bases). V was trimmed by 5 bases and J by 3 bases, leaving 20 bases between them. CDR3 size: 16 residues. Germline V gene sequence: CDR1 LNHDA, CDR2 SQIVND (reference sequence).

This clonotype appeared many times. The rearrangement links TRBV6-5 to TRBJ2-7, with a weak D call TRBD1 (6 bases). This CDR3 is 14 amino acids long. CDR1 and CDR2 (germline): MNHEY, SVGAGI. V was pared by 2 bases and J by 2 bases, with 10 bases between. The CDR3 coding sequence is TGTGCCAGCAGTTACCGACAGGCCCCCTACGAGCAGTACTTC. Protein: CASSYRQAPYEQYF.

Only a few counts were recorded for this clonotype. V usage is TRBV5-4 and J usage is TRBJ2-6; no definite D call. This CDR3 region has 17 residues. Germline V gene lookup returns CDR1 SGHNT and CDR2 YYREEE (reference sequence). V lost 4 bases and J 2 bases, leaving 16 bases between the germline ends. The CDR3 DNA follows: TGTGCCAGCAGCCGCTGGGTGCAGGCCCCTGGGGCCAACGTCCTGACTTTC. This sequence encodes CASSRWVQAPGANVLTF.

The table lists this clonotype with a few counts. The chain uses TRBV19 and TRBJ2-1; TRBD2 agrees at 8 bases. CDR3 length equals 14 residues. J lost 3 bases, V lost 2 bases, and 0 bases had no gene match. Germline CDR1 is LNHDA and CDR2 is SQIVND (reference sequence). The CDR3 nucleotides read TGTGCCAGTAGTATACGGGGGGGCTACAATGAGCAGTTCTTC. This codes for CASSIRGGYNEQFF.

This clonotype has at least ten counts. CDR3 sequence reads: CSVVGAGGQYEQYF. DNA for the CDR3: TGCAGCGTTGTCGGGGCAGGGGGTCAATACGAGCAGTACTTC. The V gene is TRBV29-1, the J gene TRBJ2-7, with TRBD1 matching over 7 bases. Germline CDR1 SQVTM, CDR2 ANQGSEA. The CDR3 is 14 residues long. J lost 4 bases, V lost 4 bases, and 10 bases had no gene match.

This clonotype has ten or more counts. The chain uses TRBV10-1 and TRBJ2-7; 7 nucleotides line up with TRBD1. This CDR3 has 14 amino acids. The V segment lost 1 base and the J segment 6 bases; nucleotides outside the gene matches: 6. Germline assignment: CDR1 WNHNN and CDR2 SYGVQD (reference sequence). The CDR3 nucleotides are TGCGCCAGCAGTGAGTTTGAGGGGGCAGGCGAGCAGTACTTC. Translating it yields CASSEFEGAGEQYF.

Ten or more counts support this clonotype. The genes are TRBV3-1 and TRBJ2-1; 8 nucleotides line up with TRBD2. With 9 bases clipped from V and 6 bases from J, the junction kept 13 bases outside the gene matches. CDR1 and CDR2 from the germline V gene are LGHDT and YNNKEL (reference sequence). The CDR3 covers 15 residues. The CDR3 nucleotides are TGTGCCAGTGACACTTCGGGGGGGCCTCTCAATGAGCAGTTCTTC. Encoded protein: CASDTSGGPLNEQFF.

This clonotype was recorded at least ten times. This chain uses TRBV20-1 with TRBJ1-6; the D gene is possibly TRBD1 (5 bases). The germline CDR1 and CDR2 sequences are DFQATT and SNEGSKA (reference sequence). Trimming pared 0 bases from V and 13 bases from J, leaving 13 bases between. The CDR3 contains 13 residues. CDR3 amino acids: CSARDWRGDPLHF. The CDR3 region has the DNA TGCAGTGCTAGAGATTGGCGGGGGGATCCCCTCCACTTT.

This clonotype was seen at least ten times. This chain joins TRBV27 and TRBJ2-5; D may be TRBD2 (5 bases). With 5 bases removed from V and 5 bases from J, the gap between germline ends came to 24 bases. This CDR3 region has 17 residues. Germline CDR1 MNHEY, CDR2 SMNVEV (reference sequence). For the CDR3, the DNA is TGTGCCAGCAGTCCTCCTCTGACTATAGGTCGTTGGGAGACCCAGTACTTC. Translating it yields CASSPPLTIGRWETQYF.

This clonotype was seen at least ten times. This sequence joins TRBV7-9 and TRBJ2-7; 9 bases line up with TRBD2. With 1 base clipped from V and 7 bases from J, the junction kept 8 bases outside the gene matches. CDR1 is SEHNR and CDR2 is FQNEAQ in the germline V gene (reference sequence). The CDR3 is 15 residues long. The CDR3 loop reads CASSLVSGGFREQYF. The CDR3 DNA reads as TGTGCCAGCAGCTTAGTTAGCGGGGGCTTCCGAGAGCAGTACTTC.